The 21 T cell receptor beta chains presented below share a single source sample, sequenced in a study of blood T cell repertoires in COVID-19. This table comes from immunoSEQ multiplex PCR, and its TCRdb copy is limited to in-frame clones, with some not included. Among around 86,000 clones listed, 75% to 90% were seen once. Sequences were obtained from peripheral blood. The receptors originated from a man older than 75 with acute or convalescent COVID-19.

This clone was recorded only once. The chain uses TRBV30 and TRBJ1-5; D unresolved. The length of the CDR3 is 14 residues. V lost 0 bases and J 3 bases, leaving 9 bases between the germline ends. Germline values: CDR1 GTSNPN, CDR2 SVGIG (reference sequence). CDR3 bases: TGTGCCTGGAGTGTTTGGAGGGTCAATCAGCCCCAGCATTTT. This encodes CAWSVWRVNQPQHF.

This clone has a handful of counts. The chain carries TRBV9 and TRBJ2-1; TRBD2 aligns across 7 bases. V shed 0 bases, J shed 10 bases, and the junction held 13 bases outside the gene matches. The CDR3 extends over 16 amino acids. The germline CDR1 and CDR2 sequences are SGDLS and YYNGEE. The chain's CDR3 is CASSVEGTTLTAEQFF. Here the CDR3 DNA reads TGTGCCAGCAGCGTAGAAGGGACTACTCTGACGGCGGAGCAGTTCTTC.

The V gene is TRBV10-3, the J gene TRBJ2-4, with D possibly TRBD2 on 6 matching bases. The length of the CDR3 is 14 residues. The germline V and J ends were trimmed by 10 bases and 0 bases, with 13 bases remaining between them. Germline values: CDR1 ENHRY, CDR2 SYGVKD. CDR3: CATTQGLAKNIQYF. DNA for the CDR3: TGTGCCACGACCCAGGGACTAGCCAAAAACATTCAGTACTTC.

Written as DNA, the CDR3 is TGTGCCAGCTCACCGAATCAGCGGGACAGGGGTTCCGGGGAGCTGTTTTTT. Its protein is CASSPNQRDRGSGELFF. V usage is TRBV18 and J usage is TRBJ2-2, with 10 nucleotides matching TRBD1. The CDR3 length is 17 residues. In germline, CDR1 is KGHSH, CDR2 LQKENI. Trimming took 3 bases from V and 6 from J; bases not matched to a gene: 10.

The rearrangement uses TRBV15 and TRBJ1-1, with 7 bases lining up with TRBD1. Germline-derived CDR1 and CDR2 are LNHNV and YYDKDF (reference sequence). The V and J ends lost 7 bases and 0 bases, in that order; junction bases with no gene match: 8. The CDR3 runs 15 residues. The CDR3 protein is CATTPQGSVNTEAFF. The CDR3 DNA follows: TGTGCCACCACCCCACAGGGGTCGGTGAACACTGAAGCTTTCTTT.

In its sample, this clone was seen a few times. J is TRBJ1-2 and V is TRBV30; TRBD1 might be the D (6 bases). The V and J ends lost 0 bases and 6 bases respectively, with 14 bases between them. The CDR3 runs to 14 residues. Germline V gene sequence: CDR1 GTSNPN, CDR2 SVGIG (reference sequence). CDR3 sequence reads: CAWSVLGARDGYTF. As DNA, the CDR3 is TGTGCCTGGAGTGTACTGGGGGCACGGGATGGCTACACCTTC.

The chain couples TRBV3-1 (or the pseudogene TRBV3-2) to TRBJ2-1; a weak D match, TRBD1 (5 bases). The V end was cut by 3 bases, the J end by 6 bases, with 12 bases between. CDR3 length: 14 amino acids. Germline-derived CDR1 and CDR2 are LGHDT and YNNKEL (reference sequence). The CDR3 DNA sequence: TGTGCCAGCAGCCAGGTCAAGGGGCGCAATGAGCAGTTCTTC. It translates to CASSQVKGRNEQFF.

The chain uses TRBV19 and TRBJ2-2; D gene unclear. Per the germline V gene, CDR1 is LNHDA and CDR2 is SQIVND (reference sequence). This CDR3 comprises 15 residues. The V end lost 4 bases, the J end lost 1 base, and 10 bases lay between the germline ends. For the CDR3, the DNA is TGTGCCAGTAGTAGGGTAGCACAGAACACCGGGGAGCTGTTTTTT. This translates into CASSRVAQNTGELFF.

The chain combines TRBV10-1 with TRBJ2-3; D is ambiguous. V lost 8 bases and J 3 bases, leaving 15 bases between the germline ends. Per germline, CDR1 WNHNN and CDR2 SYGVQD (reference sequence). The CDR3 covers 14 residues. CDR3 coding DNA: TGCGCCAGCCAAGTCCCCTTGAGAACAGATACGCAGTATTTT. Encoded protein: CASQVPLRTDTQYF.

The CDR3 DNA is TGTGCCAGCAGACAGGGGGCGCGGGGGTACGAGCAGTACTTC. Translated, it gives CASRQGARGYEQYF. The rearrangement links TRBV6-6 to TRBJ2-7, with 9 bases matching TRBD1. This CDR3 region has 14 residues. After removal of 6 bases from V and 4 bases from J, the junction contained 7 bases not matched to a gene. CDR1 and CDR2 (germline): MNHNY, SVGAGI (reference sequence).

The chain has TRBV28 and TRBJ1-5; 11 nucleotides agree with TRBD1. CDR1 is MDHEN, CDR2 SYDVKM, per germline. With 6 bases clipped from V and 7 bases from J, the junction kept 11 bases outside the gene matches. CDR3 length: 16 amino acids. CDR3: CASSLNPGQGGQPQHF. The DNA of the CDR3 is TGTGCCAGCAGCCTGAACCCGGGACAGGGGGGGCAGCCCCAGCATTTT.

The V and J genes are TRBV6-2 or TRBV6-3 and TRBJ2-5; 7 bases align to TRBD1. The CDR3 covers 17 residues. Per germline, CDR1 MNHEY and CDR2 SVGEGT. The V and J ends lost 0 bases and 0 bases, in that order; junction bases with no gene match: 7. DNA of the CDR3: TGTGCCAGCAGTTACTCGATTGGGACAGAGTACCAAGAGACCCAGTACTTC. As protein: CASSYSIGTEYQETQYF.

The chain has TRBV7-9 and TRBJ1-1, with a weak D call TRBD1 (5 bases). V was pared by 5 bases and J by 7 bases, with 17 bases between. CDR1 and CDR2 (germline): SEHNR, FQNEAQ (reference sequence). The CDR3 sequence is 14 residues long. The CDR3 nucleotides read TGTGCCAGCAGCCCGGGGGATTCGAGGGGTGAAGCTTTCTTT. It codes for CASSPGDSRGEAFF.

CDR3 coding DNA: TGTGCCAGCAGTCCCGAGGGACTAGCGTCTAATGAGCAGTTCTTC. Amino acid sequence: CASSPEGLASNEQFF. The chain uses TRBV7-2 and TRBJ2-1; TRBD2 matches 10 bases. Germline CDR1 and CDR2: SGHTA and FQGNSA. This CDR3 comprises 15 residues. Unmatched junction bases numbered 9, after V lost 6 bases and J lost 7 bases.

The J gene is TRBJ2-7, the V gene TRBV25-1, with 7 bases that match TRBD2. Trimming took 7 bases from V and 0 from J; bases not matched to a gene: 3. Looked up from germline, CDR1 is MGHDK and CDR2 is SYGVNS. The CDR3 is made up of 13 amino acids. The CDR3 region has the DNA TGTGCCAGCACTAGCGGCCACTCCTACGAGCAGTACTTC. Translation: CASTSGHSYEQYF.

The V call is TRBV9, the J call TRBJ2-7; TRBD1 is a possible D gene (5 bases). The CDR3 contains 12 residues. Germline lookup yields CDR1 SGDLS and CDR2 YYNGEE. Trimming pared 3 bases from V and 4 bases from J, leaving 8 bases between. CDR3 sequence: CASSGDSYEQYF. CDR3 sequence (DNA): TGTGCCAGCAGCGGAGACAGTTACGAGCAGTACTTC.

This chain connects TRBV10-2 to TRBJ1-1; no reliable D call. The V end lost 3 bases, the J end lost 2 bases, and 13 bases lay between the germline ends. The germline V gene encodes CDR1 WSHSY and CDR2 SAAADI. CDR3 size: 15 residues. The CDR3 sequence is CASSEFLNSNTEAFF. The CDR3 coding sequence is TGCGCCAGCAGTGAATTTCTAAACAGCAACACTGAAGCTTTCTTT.

The genes are TRBV29-1 and TRBJ2-3; possibly TRBD2 for D (6 bases). Trimming left V 5 bases short and J 2 bases short, with 11 bases between. Germline V lookup: CDR1 SQVTM, CDR2 ANQGSEA. The CDR3 extends over 13 amino acids. The CDR3 reads CSVRGVHTDTQYF. In nucleotides, the CDR3 is TGCAGCGTTCGCGGGGTCCACACAGATACGCAGTATTTT.

The chain is built from TRBV29-1 and TRBJ2-3, with a tentative D call TRBD1 (8 bases). The germline CDR1 and CDR2 sequences are SQVTM and ANQGSEA. The CDR3 runs 11 residues. With 7 bases removed from V and 8 bases from J, the gap between germline ends came to 13 bases. This CDR3 is CSAYRGGTQYF. The CDR3 DNA sequence: TGCAGCGCATACAGGGGGGGTACGCAGTATTTT.

V usage is TRBV27 and J usage is TRBJ1-5, with 10 bases fitting TRBD1. Looked up from germline, CDR1 is MNHEY and CDR2 is SMNVEV (reference sequence). CDR3 length: 14 amino acids. After removal of 5 bases from V and 6 bases from J, the junction contained 4 bases not matched to a gene. CDR3 nucleotide sequence: TGTGCCAGCAGTCCCGGGACAGGGGTTCAGCCCCAGCATTTT. It yields the protein CASSPGTGVQPQHF.

This chain connects TRBV28 to TRBJ2-1, with 9 bases aligning to TRBD2. V dropped 6 bases and J dropped 4; count of bases not matched to a gene: 16. Per germline, CDR1 MDHEN and CDR2 SYDVKM. The CDR3 length is 18 residues. The CDR3 sequence is CASSHRPSGARGYNEQFF. CDR3 in DNA: TGTGCCAGCAGCCACCGGCCTAGCGGGGCACGCGGTTACAATGAGCAGTTCTTC.